The next 28 T cell receptor beta chains were all read from a single sample in a study of blood T cell repertoires in COVID-19. Sequenced by immunoSEQ multiplex PCR; TCRdb stores in-frame clones only, minus some. The sample includes roughly 130,000 clones, roughly nine tenths of them seen just once. Sequencing was carried out using peripheral blood. The receptors here all came from a man in his forties or fifties with active COVID-19.

The chain employs TRBV6-6 and TRBJ1-1; tentative D call: TRBD1 (6 bases). The germline gives CDR1 MNHNY, CDR2 SVGAGI (reference sequence). V was cut by 5 bases and J by 5 bases, with 18 bases left in between. This CDR3 has 15 amino acids. CDR3 coding DNA: TGTGCCAGCAGTGGGCACAGGGTGGTGGGTACTGAAGCTTTCTTT. Amino acid sequence: CASSGHRVVGTEAFF.

The V call is TRBV7-3, the J call TRBJ2-1; tentative D call: TRBD2 (5 bases). V was trimmed by 5 bases and J by 4 bases, leaving 15 bases between them. The germline gives CDR1 SGHTA, CDR2 FQGTGA. This CDR3 spans 15 amino acids. CDR3 bases: TGTGCCAGCAGCCAGGCCCAGCGGCTATACAATGAGCAGTTCTTC. Residues: CASSQAQRLYNEQFF. Full variable domain (rest looked up from reference TRBV7-3 and TRBJ2-1): GAGVSQTPSNKVTEKGKYVELRCDPISGHTALYWYRQSLGQGPEFLIYFQGTGAADDSGLPNDRFFAVRPEGSVSTLKIQRTERGDSAVYLCASSQAQRLYNEQFFGPGTRLTVL.

The chain's CDR3 is CASSTRREDTEAFF. The CDR3, as DNA: TGTGCCAGTAGTACCCGCCGGGAGGACACTGAAGCTTTCTTT. The J gene is TRBJ1-1, the V gene TRBV19; D gene uncertain. The V gene's germline CDR1 is LNHDA and CDR2 SQIVND (reference sequence). The CDR3 spans 14 residues. V was clipped by 4 bases and J by 3 bases, with 12 bases between them.

V usage is TRBV20-1 and J usage is TRBJ2-4; 7 bases line up with TRBD2. This CDR3 comprises 11 residues. V shed 6 bases, J shed 7 bases, and the junction held 3 bases outside the gene matches. The germline gives CDR1 DFQATT, CDR2 SNEGSKA (reference sequence). DNA of the CDR3: TGCAGTGCGATAGCGGGCAACATTCAGTACTTC. It is translated as CSAIAGNIQYF.

As for this clone: Other DNA variants within this sample encode the same CDR3. The V call is TRBV2, the J call TRBJ2-6, with a possible D match to TRBD2 (5 bases). Germline V gene sequence: CDR1 SNHLY, CDR2 FYNNEI. The CDR3 consists of 17 residues. V dropped 2 bases and J dropped 2 bases, with 13 bases sitting between them. The CDR3 loop reads CASSELVLRAGANVLTF. DNA of the CDR3: TGTGCCAGCAGTGAATTAGTTTTGAGGGCTGGGGCCAACGTCCTGACTTTC. The full variable domain, its missing parts supplied by reference TRBV2 and TRBJ2-6, is EPEVTQTPSHQVTQMGQEVILRCVPISNHLYFYWYRQILGQKVEFLVSFYNNEISEKSEIFDDQFSVERPDGSNFTLKIRSTKLEDSAMYFCASSELVLRAGANVLTFGAGSRLTVL.

V gene TRBV5-1 combines with J gene TRBJ1-1; TRBD1 might be the D (5 bases). The CDR3 covers 15 residues. Germline V lookup: CDR1 SGHRS, CDR2 YFSETQ. V dropped 2 bases and J dropped 4 bases, with 15 bases sitting between them. CDR3 region: CASSLWSGSATEAFF. The CDR3 bases are TGCGCCAGCAGCTTATGGTCAGGGTCGGCCACTGAAGCTTTCTTT.

The chain joins TRBV6-5 to TRBJ1-2; TRBD1 might be the D (6 bases). This CDR3 has 14 residues. Germline V gene lookup returns CDR1 MNHEY and CDR2 SVGAGI. The V and J ends lost 5 bases and 2 bases respectively, with 12 bases between them. The CDR3 DNA is TGTGCCAGCAGTCTACAGGGATCGAACTATGGCTACACCTTC. Translation gives CASSLQGSNYGYTF.

V gene TRBV4-2 combines with J gene TRBJ2-3; 10 bases agree with TRBD2. Germline CDR1 LGHNA, CDR2 YNFKEQ. J was trimmed by 0 bases and V by 1 base; bases with no gene match: 13. This CDR3 spans 20 amino acids. The CDR3 region is CASSQGLGTSDLTSTDTQYF. The CDR3 DNA sequence: TGTGCCAGCAGCCAAGGGCTCGGGACTAGCGATTTGACTAGCACAGATACGCAGTATTTT.

The chain links TRBV3-1 (or the pseudogene TRBV3-2) to TRBJ1-3; no clear D gene. Germline loops: CDR1 LGHDT, CDR2 YNNKEL (reference sequence). The CDR3 has 16 residues. Trimming took 1 base from V and 0 from J, leaving 10 bases between them. The CDR3 DNA reads TGTGCCAGCAGCCAAGTGAGCACGAGCTCTGGAAACACCATATATTTT. Translated: CASSQVSTSSGNTIYF.

The chain couples TRBV7-9 to TRBJ1-4; D not resolved. This CDR3 is built from 11 residues. Trimming removed 3 bases at V and 8 bases at J, with 4 bases between. Germline CDR1 SEHNR, CDR2 FQNEAQ (reference sequence). In DNA, the CDR3 is TGTGCCAGCAGCTTCGGGGAAAAACTGTTTTTT. Protein product: CASSFGEKLFF.

For the CDR3, the DNA is TGTGCCAGCAGCTTGTCCGGGACAGGGGGCCTGAATGAGCAGTTCTTC. Translating gives CASSLSGTGGLNEQFF. V is TRBV7-6 and J is TRBJ2-1; TRBD1 agrees at 12 bases. Germline CDR1 reads SGHVS; CDR2 reads FNYEAQ. V lost 3 bases and J lost 7; bases outside the gene matches: 7. The CDR3 is 16 amino acids.

The chain couples TRBV5-6 to TRBJ2-7, with TRBD1 matching over 7 bases. The germline gives CDR1 SGHDT, CDR2 YYEEEE. The CDR3 length is 16 residues. With V trimmed by 3 bases and J by 3 bases, 12 bases remained unmatched. The CDR3 protein is CASSSPIYRGNYEQYV. The CDR3, as DNA: TGTGCCAGCAGCTCCCCGATTTACAGGGGAAACTACGAGCAGTACGTC.

This chain uses TRBV3-1 (or the pseudogene TRBV3-2) with TRBJ1-2; 8 positions agree with TRBD1. With V trimmed by 4 bases and J by 5 bases, 6 bases remained unmatched. The CDR3 covers 14 residues. Germline lookup yields CDR1 LGHDT and CDR2 YNNKEL (reference sequence). In DNA form, the CDR3 reads TGTGCCAGCAGCCCAGGACAGGGTGGATATGGCTACACCTTC. Translating it yields CASSPGQGGYGYTF.

The chain recombines TRBV11-2 with TRBJ1-2; D is possibly TRBD1 (5 bases). Germline CDR1 is SGHAT and CDR2 is FQNNGV. The CDR3 is 13 amino acids. Trimming removed 3 bases from V and 4 bases from J, with 9 bases in between. In DNA, the CDR3 is TGTGCCAGCAGCTTGGGGGGGAGCTATGGCTACACCTTC. Protein sequence: CASSLGGSYGYTF.

The CDR3 sequence is CASSPGSPGVGYTF. The CDR3 nucleotides are TGTGCCAGCTCACCAGGTTCACCAGGGGTTGGCTACACCTTC. The V and J genes are TRBV18 and TRBJ1-2, with D possibly being TRBD1 (6 bases). Germline V lookup: CDR1 KGHSH, CDR2 LQKENI. The V gene lost 2 bases and the J gene lost 7 bases, with 14 bases spanning the gap. The CDR3 is 14 residues long.

The V call is TRBV18, the J call TRBJ1-1; no firm D call. Trimming cost V 5 bases and J 0 bases, with 10 bases left between them. Germline V lookup: CDR1 KGHSH, CDR2 LQKENI. This CDR3 comprises 14 residues. The CDR3 here is CASSAKQMNTEAFF. The CDR3 nucleotides read TGTGCCAGCTCAGCAAAACAAATGAACACTGAAGCTTTCTTT.

V is TRBV3-1 (or the pseudogene TRBV3-2) and J is TRBJ1-1, with D possibly TRBD1 on 5 matching bases. Germline V gene data show CDR1 as LGHDT and CDR2 as YNNKEL (reference sequence). The CDR3 runs to 14 residues. Trimming removed 2 bases at V and 0 bases at J, with 7 bases between. The DNA of the CDR3 is TGTGCCAGCAGCCAACGGGGGGTGAACACTGAAGCTTTCTTT. Protein sequence: CASSQRGVNTEAFF.

The rearrangement joins TRBV9 to TRBJ1-1; the match to TRBD1 covers 8 bases. The germline V gene encodes CDR1 SGDLS and CDR2 YYNGEE. Trimming cost V 4 bases and J 5 bases; bases outside gene matches: 7. This CDR3 region has 14 residues. The CDR3 is CASSPTGELTEAFF. CDR3 nucleotides: TGTGCCAGCAGCCCGACAGGGGAATTGACTGAAGCTTTCTTT.

The V gene is TRBV9, the J gene TRBJ2-3; 9 bases fit TRBD2. This CDR3 is 18 amino acids long. CDR1 and CDR2 from the germline V gene are SGDLS and YYNGEE. J gave up 2 bases and V 7 bases, and 17 bases lay outside the gene matches. This CDR3 reads CASGPRTSVRDPTDTQYF. DNA for the CDR3: TGTGCCAGCGGACCTAGGACTAGCGTTCGCGACCCCACAGATACGCAGTATTTT. The full variable domain, its missing parts supplied by reference TRBV9 and TRBJ2-3, is DSGVTQTPKHLITATGQRVTLRCSPRSGDLSVYWYQQSLDQGLQFLIQYYNGEERAKGNILERFSAQQFPDLHSELNLSSLELGDSALYFCASGPRTSVRDPTDTQYFGPGTRLTVL.

This clone was seen just once. The chain uses TRBV27 and TRBJ2-7; TRBD2 matches 7 bases. J was trimmed by 2 bases and V by 2 bases; bases with no gene match: 0. The CDR3 is 13 residues long. Germline CDR1 is MNHEY and CDR2 is SMNVEV (reference sequence). The CDR3 coding sequence is TGTGCCAGCAGTTTAGCGGGGGCCTACGAGCAGTACTTC. The encoded protein is CASSLAGAYEQYF.

The chain recombines TRBV19 with TRBJ2-3; 11 bases fit TRBD2. Germline V gives CDR1 LNHDA, CDR2 SQIVND (reference sequence). The CDR3 is 21 amino acids. The trim removed 0 bases at V and 3 bases at J, leaving 17 bases unmatched. CDR3 nucleotides: TGTGCCAGTAGTATAGATCCGTCTAGCGGGAGGAGGATTTCTGAGACAGATACGCAGTATTTT. It specifies CASSIDPSSGRRISETDTQYF.

The rearrangement joins TRBV27 to TRBJ2-2, with D possibly being TRBD1 (5 bases). The CDR3 spans 15 residues. The germline V gene encodes CDR1 MNHEY and CDR2 SMNVEV (reference sequence). V gave up 6 bases and J gave up 0 bases, with 11 bases separating them. CDR3 sequence (DNA): TGTGCCAGCAGCCGGACAACAACGAACACCGGGGAGCTGTTTTTT. This translates into CASSRTTTNTGELFF.

The V call is TRBV5-4, the J call TRBJ1-2; no reliable D call. Germline values: CDR1 SGHNT, CDR2 YYREEE (reference sequence). The CDR3 is 16 residues long. The germline V and J ends were trimmed by 0 bases and 4 bases, with 16 bases remaining between them. The CDR3 nucleotides are TGTGCCAGCAGCTTGGCCGGGAGCCAGGCTCTCTATGGCTACACCTTC. It translates to CASSLAGSQALYGYTF. The full variable domain, rest sourced from reference TRBV5-4 and TRBJ1-2, is ETGVTQSPTHLIKTRGQQVTLRCSSQSGHNTVSWYQQALGQGPQFIFQYYREEENGRGNFPPRFSGLQFPNYSSELNVNALELDDSALYLCASSLAGSQALYGYTFGSGTRLTVV.

V usage is TRBV27 and J usage is TRBJ2-3; D might be TRBD1 (6 bases). The CDR3 has 15 residues. The germline V gene has CDR1 MNHEY and CDR2 SMNVEV (reference sequence). Trimming pared 7 bases from V and 4 bases from J, leaving 18 bases between. The CDR3 nucleotides are TGTGCCAGCACCATGTATCCGGACAGCGCAGATACGCAGTATTTT. Amino acids: CASTMYPDSADTQYF.

CDR3 loop: CASSFGLAKNIQYF. The CDR3 DNA sequence: TGTGCCAGCAGCTTTGGGCTAGCCAAAAACATTCAGTACTTC. The chain combines TRBV5-6 with TRBJ2-4; no reliable D call. The CDR3 sequence is 14 residues long. The germline V gene has CDR1 SGHDT and CDR2 YYEEEE. The V end was cut by 2 bases, the J end by 0 bases, with 6 bases between.

This chain's CDR3 is CASSQVGLPSYEQYV. The CDR3 region has the DNA TGTGCCAGCAGCCAAGTGGGGCTACCATCATACGAGCAGTACGTC. The chain recombines TRBV4-2 with TRBJ2-7; D may be TRBD1 (5 bases). This CDR3 has 15 residues. Trimming stripped 1 base from V and 4 bases from J, with 14 bases between. CDR1 and CDR2 from the germline V gene are LGHNA and YNFKEQ.

The chain joins TRBV5-1 to TRBJ2-3, with D possibly matching TRBD1 (6 bases). The CDR3 is 16 amino acids. The germline CDR1 and CDR2 sequences are SGHRS and YFSETQ. V was shortened by 5 bases and J by 0 bases, with 16 bases between the two germline ends. CDR3 DNA sequence: TGCGCCAGCAGAAGGTCGGACAGAGCTAGCACAGATACGCAGTATTTT. This encodes CASRRSDRASTDTQYF. The variable domain in full, with the rest retrieved from reference TRBV5-1 and TRBJ2-3, is KAGVTQTPRYLIKTRGQQVTLSCSPISGHRSVSWYQQTPGQGLQFLFEYFSETQRNKGNFPGRFSGRQFSNSRSEMNVSTLELGDSALYLCASRRSDRASTDTQYFGPGTRLTVL.

The chain uses TRBV19 and TRBJ1-5, with 10 bases fitting TRBD1. Germline lookup yields CDR1 LNHDA and CDR2 SQIVND (reference sequence). This CDR3 spans 15 amino acids. Trimming removed 3 bases from V and 6 bases from J; junction bases left unmatched: 5. In DNA form, the CDR3 reads TGTGCCAGTAGTATGGACAGGGGGATTGGTCAGCCCCAGCATTTT. Translated: CASSMDRGIGQPQHF.